This T cell receptor (beta chain) emerged from a study of OX40 agonist ivuxolimab in advanced cancers. Whole-study results and caveats: The authors also found low normalized T-cell clonal expansion in some nonresponders.

With 4 bases clipped from V and 5 bases from J, the junction kept 3 bases outside the gene matches. Germline loops: CDR1 SGHTS, CDR2 YDEGEE. The CDR3 extends over 16 amino acids. Produced via immunoSEQ multiplex PCR; TCRdb's table is partial and in-frame only. The table records about 78,000 clones, less than 85% of them present only once. Remarks on this clone: Its matching antigen is unknown.

This chain connects TRBV5-8 to TRBJ2-2; 15 bases agree with TRBD2. The TCR comes from an adult with an advanced solid tumor such as melanoma, head and neck, liver or kidney cancer. Sample: CD4+ or CD8+ T cells sorted from blood, taken in a trial of the OX40 agonist ivuxolimab. The CDR3 spells CASSRGTSGRTGELFF. For the CDR3, the DNA is TGTGCCAGCAGCCGGGGGACTAGCGGGAGGACCGGGGAGCTGTTTTTT.